This T cell receptor beta chain was profiled in a study of blood T cell repertoires in COVID-19. In the study overall: Samples of COVID-19 (acute and convalescent) were obtained from the United States, Italy and Spain. Nucleic acid was either cDNA or gDNA, and it came from T cells, B-cell-depleted T cells, or PBMCs.

This clone turned up a few times. V shed 7 bases and J shed 3 bases, with 11 bases lying between them. Germline CDR1 and CDR2: SGDLS and YYNGEE. The CDR3 loop spans 12 amino acids. Study processing details: From reference gene primer amplification, estimates of nucleated cell counts were derived. Only in-frame clones appear in the TCRdb table, and some are missing; sequencing was by immunoSEQ multiplex PCR. The DNA was the basis for D and trimming; V, J and clone size are from that table. The table records about 120,000 clones, 75% to 85% of them present only once. The sample taken for sequencing was peripheral blood. This clonotype was sampled from a human donor in a cohort sampled during active COVID-19. The rearrangement links TRBV9 to TRBJ2-7; D unresolved. The CDR3 loop is CASVPDCYEQYF. The CDR3 DNA reads TGTGCCAGCGTCCCAGACTGCTACGAGCAGTACTTC.